A selection of T cell receptor beta chains follows, all from one sample in a study of cytomegalovirus exposure and HLA in healthy donors. TCRdb's table, derived via immunoSEQ multiplex PCR, lists solely in-frame clones and lacks some. The ten top clones account for 0.75% to 1%, within a sample of 200,000 to 250,000 clones. Input material: PBMCs. These TCRs come from a woman aged 30 to 39 in good health and CMV-seropositive. The CDR3 runs from the conserved cysteine through the conserved F or W. The D gene is left open where the match is weak.

v_call: TRBV6-5; j_call: TRBJ2-7; d_call: NA; cdr3_nt: TGTGCCAGCAGTTACGACCTCCCCCCGGGCGAGCAGTACTTC; cdr3_aa: CASSYDLPPGEQYF
v_call: TRBV4-1; j_call: TRBJ2-7; d_call: TRBD2; cdr3_nt: TGCGCCAGCAGCCATAACGCCGGGACTAGCTCCGAGCAGTACTTC; cdr3_aa: CASSHNAGTSSEQYF
v_call: TRBV7-2; j_call: TRBJ1-5; d_call: NA; cdr3_nt: TGTGCCAGCAGCCTCGGGGAGGGGGGAGGCAATCAGCCCCAGCATTTT; cdr3_aa: CASSLGEGGGNQPQHF
v_call: TRBV5-1; j_call: TRBJ2-3; d_call: NA; cdr3_nt: TGCGCCAGCAGCTTCCCTGAGAGCACAGATACGCAGTATTTT; cdr3_aa: CASSFPESTDTQYF
v_call: TRBV18; j_call: TRBJ2-1; d_call: NA; cdr3_nt: TGTGCCAGCTCACCGAGCAATGAGCAGTTCTTC; cdr3_aa: CASSPSNEQFF
v_call: TRBV5-1; j_call: TRBJ2-3; d_call: TRBD2; cdr3_nt: TGCGCCAGCAGCCCCTCCGTAGCGGGGGACACAGATACGCAGTATTTT; cdr3_aa: CASSPSVAGDTDTQYF
v_call: TRBV6-5; j_call: TRBJ1-6; d_call: NA; cdr3_nt: TGTGCCAGCAGTTACTCGATCAGGTATTCACCCCTCCACTTT; cdr3_aa: CASSYSIRYSPLHF
v_call: TRBV30; j_call: TRBJ2-7; d_call: TRBD1; cdr3_nt: TGTGCCTGGGCAGGGGGCGCGAGTCTTTCCTACGAGCAGTACTTC; cdr3_aa: CAWAGGASLSYEQYF
v_call: TRBV27; j_call: TRBJ1-4; d_call: TRBD1; cdr3_nt: TGTGCCAGCAGGGGTTCGGACAGGGTTAATGAAAAACTGTTTTTT; cdr3_aa: CASRGSDRVNEKLFF
v_call: TRBV7-7; j_call: TRBJ1-6; d_call: NA; cdr3_nt: TGTGCCAGCAGCCCACGACTCCCGCTGACCCGGGAAGCCCGCAGTACAACACCCCTCCACTTT; cdr3_aa: CASSPRLPLTREARSTTPLHF
v_call: TRBV28; j_call: TRBJ2-7; d_call: NA; cdr3_nt: TGTGCCAGCAGTAGTGCTAGCGAACGCTACGAGCAGTACTTC; cdr3_aa: CASSSASERYEQYF
v_call: TRBV12-5; j_call: TRBJ1-4; d_call: NA; cdr3_nt: TGTGCTAGTGGTTTGGGGGACTGGTACCCAAATGAAAAACTGTTTTTT; cdr3_aa: CASGLGDWYPNEKLFF
v_call: TRBV6-5; j_call: TRBJ2-7; d_call: NA; cdr3_nt: TGTGCCAGCAGTTCTCTGGACAGCACCTACGAGCAGTACTTC; cdr3_aa: CASSSLDSTYEQYF
v_call: TRBV25-1; j_call: TRBJ2-3; d_call: NA; cdr3_nt: TGTGCCAGCAGTGAATATAGCCTCACAGATACGCAGTATTTT; cdr3_aa: CASSEYSLTDTQYF
v_call: TRBV18; j_call: TRBJ1-1; d_call: NA; cdr3_nt: TGTGCCAGCTCACCGCAAGGGGTAGCTGAAGCTTTCTTT; cdr3_aa: CASSPQGVAEAFF
v_call: TRBV6-5; j_call: TRBJ1-5; d_call: TRBD1; cdr3_nt: TGTGCCAGCAGTTACACAGGGGATCAGCCCCAGCATTTT; cdr3_aa: CASSYTGDQPQHF
v_call: TRBV7-9; j_call: TRBJ1-4; d_call: NA; cdr3_nt: TGTGCCAGCAGCTTAAAGGTTGGGTATAGCGGTGAAAAACTGTTTTTT; cdr3_aa: CASSLKVGYSGEKLFF
v_call: TRBV6-1; j_call: TRBJ1-1; d_call: NA; cdr3_nt: TGTGCCGGAACTGACAGGTTGGGCACTGAAGCTTTCTTT; cdr3_aa: CAGTDRLGTEAFF
v_call: TRBV18; j_call: TRBJ1-3; d_call: NA; cdr3_nt: TGTGCCAGCTCACCACCTGGCAACGGAAACACCATATATTTT; cdr3_aa: CASSPPGNGNTIYF
v_call: TRBV28; j_call: TRBJ1-5; d_call: NA; cdr3_nt: TGTGCCACTCAAGGGGATCAGCCCCAGCATTTT; cdr3_aa: CATQGDQPQHF
v_call: TRBV6-5; j_call: TRBJ2-7; d_call: NA; cdr3_nt: TGTGCCAGCAACTCACAGGCCAAGATGCAGCAGTACTTC; cdr3_aa: CASNSQAKMQQYF
v_call: TRBV5-1; j_call: TRBJ1-6; d_call: NA; cdr3_nt: TGCGCCAGCAGCTTGGAGGCGGGGGGTTCACCCCTCCACTTT; cdr3_aa: CASSLEAGGSPLHF
v_call: TRBV19; j_call: TRBJ1-1; d_call: NA; cdr3_nt: TGTGCCAGTAGTATAGGAGAATTGAACACTGAAGCTTTCTTT; cdr3_aa: CASSIGELNTEAFF
v_call: TRBV7-2; j_call: TRBJ2-7; d_call: NA; cdr3_nt: TGTGCCAGCAGACTATTGGGGATAGCGGCCTACGAGCAGTACTTC; cdr3_aa: CASRLLGIAAYEQYF
v_call: TRBV28; j_call: TRBJ2-5; d_call: TRBD2; cdr3_nt: TGTGCCAGCAGTCCGGAGACTAGCGGGAGCCGGGAGACCCAGTACTTC; cdr3_aa: CASSPETSGSRETQYF
v_call: TRBV7-9; j_call: TRBJ1-4; d_call: TRBD1; cdr3_nt: TGTGCCAGCAGCCCGGGACAGGGGAATGAAAAACTGTTTTTT; cdr3_aa: CASSPGQGNEKLFF
v_call: TRBV18; j_call: TRBJ1-2; d_call: NA; cdr3_nt: TGTGCCAGCTCACCACCGACAGGCTATGGCTACACCTTC; cdr3_aa: CASSPPTGYGYTF
v_call: TRBV19; j_call: TRBJ1-3; d_call: TRBD1; cdr3_nt: TGTGCCAGTAACGACAGGGGGCGAGACACCATATATTTT; cdr3_aa: CASNDRGRDTIYF
v_call: TRBV29-1; j_call: TRBJ2-6; d_call: NA; cdr3_nt: TGCAGCGTTAGTCCAGGCTCTGGGGCCAACGTCCTGACTTTC; cdr3_aa: CSVSPGSGANVLTF
v_call: TRBV5-5; j_call: TRBJ2-3; d_call: NA; cdr3_nt: TGTGCCAGCAGCTTGAGATCGGTCCAGGGCGGGGTAGATACGCAGTATTTT; cdr3_aa: CASSLRSVQGGVDTQYF
v_call: TRBV10-3; j_call: TRBJ2-1; d_call: TRBD1; cdr3_nt: TGTGCCATCAGGGAAGACAGGGGGCAGCCTAGTCTCAATGAGCAGTTCTTC; cdr3_aa: CAIREDRGQPSLNEQFF
v_call: TRBV6-5; j_call: TRBJ1-6; d_call: NA; cdr3_nt: TGTGCCAGCAGTTACTTGGGGGCCCTAAATTCACCCCTCCACTTT; cdr3_aa: CASSYLGALNSPLHF
v_call: TRBV19; j_call: TRBJ1-2; d_call: TRBD1; cdr3_nt: TGTGCCAGTAGTCTAACAGGGGCCTATGGCTACACCTTC; cdr3_aa: CASSLTGAYGYTF
v_call: TRBV10-3; j_call: TRBJ2-2; d_call: TRBD1; cdr3_nt: TGTGCCATCAGTGGCAGACAGGGGATGAACACCGGGGAGCTGTTTTTT; cdr3_aa: CAISGRQGMNTGELFF
v_call: TRBV10-3; j_call: TRBJ2-3; d_call: TRBD2; cdr3_nt: TGTGCCATCAGTGCTAGCGGCAACACAGATACGCAGTATTTT; cdr3_aa: CAISASGNTDTQYF
v_call: TRBV7-2; j_call: TRBJ1-5; d_call: NA; cdr3_nt: TGTGCCAGCAGCTTACAGGGGCAGGGGCCCCAGCATTTT; cdr3_aa: CASSLQGQGPQHF
v_call: TRBV2; j_call: TRBJ2-3; d_call: NA; cdr3_nt: TGTGCCAGCAGGACTACTAGCACAGATACGCAGTATTTT; cdr3_aa: CASRTTSTDTQYF
v_call: TRBV29-1; j_call: TRBJ1-1; d_call: NA; cdr3_nt: TGCAGCGTTGAAGCAGGGCTGAAGAACACTGAAGCTTTCTTT; cdr3_aa: CSVEAGLKNTEAFF
v_call: TRBV18; j_call: TRBJ1-6; d_call: TRBD1; cdr3_nt: TGTGCCAGCTCACCTACGGACAGGGGTTATTCACCCCTCCACTTT; cdr3_aa: CASSPTDRGYSPLHF
v_call: TRBV18; j_call: TRBJ2-5; d_call: NA; cdr3_nt: TGTGCCAGCTCACCTGCCAGCCAAGAGACCCAGTACTTC; cdr3_aa: CASSPASQETQYF
v_call: TRBV6-1; j_call: TRBJ1-5; d_call: NA; cdr3_nt: TGTGCCAGCAGAATTACAGGATGGGGCGGCCAGCCCCAGCATTTT; cdr3_aa: CASRITGWGGQPQHF
v_call: TRBV14; j_call: TRBJ2-5; d_call: TRBD2; cdr3_nt: TGTGCCAGCAGCCACGGGACTAGTCACGAGACCCAGTACTTC; cdr3_aa: CASSHGTSHETQYF
v_call: TRBV19; j_call: TRBJ2-3; d_call: NA; cdr3_nt: TGTGCCAGTAGTATAATAGGGGGAACAGATACGCAGTATTTT; cdr3_aa: CASSIIGGTDTQYF
v_call: TRBV6-1; j_call: TRBJ1-1; d_call: NA; cdr3_nt: TGTGCCAGCAGTGAACAGGTCCCCAAAGCTTTCTTT; cdr3_aa: CASSEQVPKAFF
v_call: TRBV5-1; j_call: TRBJ1-6; d_call: NA; cdr3_nt: TGCGCCAGCAGCTTGGACGGCAGTCAGGTGGCAGGGTCACCCCTCCACTTT; cdr3_aa: CASSLDGSQVAGSPLHF
v_call: TRBV11-2; j_call: TRBJ2-5; d_call: NA; cdr3_nt: TGTGCCAGCTCGCGGCAGTTAGAGACCCAGTACTTC; cdr3_aa: CASSRQLETQYF
v_call: TRBV6-1; j_call: TRBJ1-6; d_call: NA; cdr3_nt: TGTGCCAGCAGTGAATTTGCAGGGAGGGTTTCACCCCTCCACTTT; cdr3_aa: CASSEFAGRVSPLHF
v_call: TRBV6-1; j_call: TRBJ1-4; d_call: TRBD1; cdr3_nt: TGTGCCAGCAACCCGAGGGACAGGGGGCATGAAAAACTGTTTTTT; cdr3_aa: CASNPRDRGHEKLFF
v_call: TRBV28; j_call: TRBJ2-3; d_call: TRBD2; cdr3_nt: TGTGCCAGTAGTTTTGGGGGAGCGGGGCCAGATACGCAGTATTTT; cdr3_aa: CASSFGGAGPDTQYF
v_call: TRBV11-2; j_call: TRBJ1-1; d_call: TRBD1; cdr3_nt: TGTGCCAGCAGCTCAACTAGGGGAACAGGGGGGCGGAACACTGAAGCTTTCTTT; cdr3_aa: CASSSTRGTGGRNTEAFF
v_call: TRBV27; j_call: TRBJ1-2; d_call: NA; cdr3_nt: TGTGCCACCTATCCTCCAGGAAAGTCTAACTATGGCTACACCTTC; cdr3_aa: CATYPPGKSNYGYTF
v_call: TRBV5-1; j_call: TRBJ2-1; d_call: TRBD2; cdr3_nt: TGCGCCAGCAGCTCGCTAGCGGGGAGCTCCTACAATGAGCAGTTCTTC; cdr3_aa: CASSSLAGSSYNEQFF
v_call: TRBV5-1; j_call: TRBJ1-2; d_call: NA; cdr3_nt: TGCGCCAGCAGCCCAAGACCACCCTCCCCAGGAAGATTTAACTATGGCTACACCTTC; cdr3_aa: CASSPRPPSPGRFNYGYTF